The present entry profiles one T cell receptor beta chain with its context. Its matching antigen is unknown. The junction and the germline gene differ at one end; a read error may be behind it. Primers used in a second PCR of about 6 to 12 cycles were a sample-barcoded 5' primer and a J-beta primer mix. Every cDNA was tagged by a template-switch adaptor with 12 random nucleotides. Each CDR3 protein gets one entry after TCRdb re-called the 5' RACE reads with MiXCR. Among 1.5 million to 2 million distinct CDR3 sequences listed, 30% to 40% were seen once. These data come from a study of blood T cells in healthy people across ages. General study results and limits: With age, beta diversity per million T cells declined roughly linearly, significantly by about 40.

Total RNA amounts of at least 5 micrograms were extracted per sample. CDR3 size: 15 residues. Looked up from germline, CDR1 is LNHNV and CDR2 is YYDKDF (reference sequence). The source of this sequence is a woman aged 25 to 39 in good health. What was sequenced was blood. This chain uses TRBV15 with TRBJ1-2, with a weak D call TRBD1 (6 bases). CDR3 nucleotide sequence: TGTGCCGCCAGCAGCCAACAGGGCTTTAACTATGGCTACACCTTC. This translates into CAASSQQGFNYGYTF.